The 21 T cell receptor beta chains reported below all come from one sample, sequenced in a study of early T cells in non-severe SARS-CoV-2 infection (dated by TCRdb to the early 2020s). Library construction relied on 5' RACE. Sequencing was carried out with a NextSeq 500. TCRdb reprocessed the public reads (quality trimming at Q25 with fastp, clone calling with MiXCR) and kept in-frame beta chains. Entries that share a CDR3 protein sequence are merged under the most common genes and DNA. The sample contains fewer than 100,000 distinct CDR3 sequences, around 12% of them found a single time. The top ten clonotypes cover approximately 3.6% of the sample. The sequenced material came from whole blood. All receptors come from an adult who was a healthcare worker with PCR-confirmed SARS-CoV-2 infection or an uninfected control (not recorded which).

This clonotype was observed many times. CDR3 sequence: CSARDSLVENIQYF. Here the CDR3 DNA reads TGCAGTGCTAGAGATTCCCTTGTCGAAAACATTCAGTACTTC. The chain combines TRBV20-1 with TRBJ2-4, with D unresolved. Deletions cut 0 bases from V and 5 bases from J, with 11 bases between. This CDR3 has 14 amino acids. Germline CDR1 reads DFQATT; CDR2 reads SNEGSKA (reference sequence).

This clonotype was seen repeatedly, ten times or more. The V call is TRBV7-2, the J call TRBJ1-2; TRBD1 is a possible D gene (6 bases). The germline CDR1 and CDR2 sequences are SGHTA and FQGNSA. The CDR3 extends over 15 amino acids. V lost 5 bases to trimming and J lost 5 bases, with 18 bases between them. The CDR3 sequence is CASSPTGKETYGYTF. CDR3 coding DNA: TGTGCCAGCAGCCCCACAGGGAAGGAGACTTATGGCTACACCTTC.

This clonotype was detected only a few times. The chain uses TRBV29-1 and TRBJ1-4; D gene unclear. Germline loops: CDR1 SQVTM, CDR2 ANQGSEA. This CDR3 has 11 amino acids. The V end lost 4 bases, the J end lost 8 bases, and 8 bases lay between the germline ends. The CDR3 DNA follows: TGCAGCGTTGTGGACGTGGAAAAACTGTTTTTT. Its translation: CSVVDVEKLFF.

This clonotype was seen ten or more times. The chain carries TRBV27 and TRBJ2-6, with D unclear. V was shortened by 4 bases and J by 0 bases, with 10 bases between the two germline ends. Germline V gene sequence: CDR1 MNHEY, CDR2 SMNVEV (reference sequence). The CDR3 totals 16 residues. The CDR3 spells CASSSPHDSGANVLTF. CDR3 in DNA: TGTGCCAGCAGTTCCCCGCATGACTCTGGGGCCAACGTCCTGACTTTC.

This clonotype was detected ten times or more. The chain joins TRBV7-9 to TRBJ2-1, with TRBD2 matching over 11 bases. The CDR3 has 19 amino acids. The V and J ends lost 0 bases and 6 bases, in that order; junction bases with no gene match: 13. Germline V gene data show CDR1 as SEHNR and CDR2 as FQNEAQ (reference sequence). The CDR3: CASSLAGGTSGPKANEQFF. The CDR3 DNA reads as TGTGCCAGCAGCTTAGCGGGGGGGACTAGCGGACCTAAAGCCAATGAGCAGTTCTTC.

This chain links TRBV5-1 with TRBJ1-6, with D uncertain. The CDR3 has 15 amino acids. V was trimmed by 0 bases and J by 9 bases, leaving 13 bases between them. CDR1 is SGHRS and CDR2 is YFSETQ in the germline V gene. The CDR3, as DNA: TGCGCCAGCAGCTTGGAAGCAGAGGCGAGTTCACCCCTCCACTTT. Translation gives CASSLEAEASSPLHF.

The sample holds a few counts of this clonotype. The chain links TRBV14 to TRBJ1-2; TRBD1 might be the D (5 bases). The CDR3 has 14 amino acids. Germline V gene data show CDR1 as SGHDN and CDR2 as FVKESK. With 1 base removed from V and 7 bases from J, the gap between germline ends came to 13 bases. The CDR3, as DNA: TGTGCCAGCAGCCAAGTTGGGGGAAGAGGTGGCTACACCTTC. Protein product: CASSQVGGRGGYTF.

Many counts were recorded for this clonotype. This chain joins TRBV10-2 and TRBJ2-5; 9 nucleotides match TRBD2. Per germline, CDR1 WSHSY and CDR2 SAAADI. This CDR3 spans 13 amino acids. The ends lost 6 bases at V and 4 bases at J; junction bases unmatched: 3. CDR3 amino acids: CASRVLAGETQYF. Here the CDR3 DNA reads TGCGCCAGCAGGGTACTAGCGGGAGAGACCCAGTACTTC.

The chain uses TRBV25-1 and TRBJ2-1, with 11 bases aligning to TRBD2. V gave up 7 bases and J gave up 0 bases; unmatched junction bases: 11. There are 18 residues in the CDR3. In germline, CDR1 is MGHDK, CDR2 SYGVNS. This chain's CDR3 is CASTFSGRAFLSYNEQFF. The CDR3 DNA sequence: TGTGCCAGCACCTTTAGCGGGAGGGCCTTCCTCTCCTACAATGAGCAGTTCTTC.

This clonotype came up many times. V is TRBV14 and J is TRBJ1-4, with 7 bases identical to TRBD1. CDR3 length: 14 amino acids. V lost 4 bases, J lost 4 bases, and 3 bases stayed unmatched. CDR1 is SGHDN and CDR2 is FVKESK in the germline V gene. CDR3 protein: CASSRGQLNEKLFF. The CDR3 coding sequence is TGTGCCAGCAGCCGGGGACAGCTTAATGAAAAACTGTTTTTT.

The chain is built from TRBV7-3 and TRBJ1-2; D is ambiguous. V lost 2 bases, J lost 6 bases, and 16 bases lay in between. Germline CDR1 is SGHTA and CDR2 is FQGTGA. The CDR3 length is 15 residues. CDR3 amino acids: CASSLGVGSEDGYTF. CDR3 DNA: TGTGCCAGCAGCTTAGGGGTGGGTTCGGAGGATGGCTACACCTTC.

This clonotype was recorded a few times. This chain links TRBV6-1 with TRBJ1-1; the D is unclear. CDR3 length equals 14 residues. V gave up 1 base and J gave up 6 bases, with 12 bases separating them. Germline CDR1 is MNHNS and CDR2 is SASEGT. The CDR3 nucleotides are TGTGCCAGCAGTGAAGGCCTGGCGGGCGCTGAAGCTTTCTTT. It specifies CASSEGLAGAEAFF.

This clonotype was picked up many times. This rearrangement joins TRBV20-1 to TRBJ2-5, with D possibly being TRBD2 (5 bases). CDR1 is DFQATT and CDR2 is SNEGSKA in the germline V gene (reference sequence). This CDR3 has 13 amino acids. Trimming took off 5 bases at V and 2 bases at J, with 12 bases between the two ends. CDR3 sequence (DNA): TGCAGTGCTGTACTAGTGGGGCAAGAGACCCAGTACTTC. Amino acids: CSAVLVGQETQYF.

This clonotype was recorded at least ten times. The chain recombines TRBV28 with TRBJ1-4; no clear D. The ends were cut back, 3 bases at V and 2 bases at J, with 16 bases in the middle. Germline lookup yields CDR1 MDHEN and CDR2 SYDVKM. This CDR3 is built from 17 residues. The CDR3 here is CASSFTGPSGTNEKLFF. In DNA form, the CDR3 reads TGTGCCAGCAGTTTCACCGGGCCCTCGGGGACTAATGAAAAACTGTTTTTT.

This sequence joins TRBV12-3 or TRBV12-4 and TRBJ2-1, with D perhaps TRBD2 (5 bases). Trimming left V 4 bases short and J 4 bases short, with 17 bases between. This CDR3 region has 16 residues. The CDR3 protein is CASSSRGSRFYNEQFF. CDR3 DNA sequence: TGTGCCAGCAGTTCACGGGGTTCTCGGTTTTACAATGAGCAGTTCTTC.

The chain uses TRBV2 and TRBJ2-2; TRBD2 might be the D (5 bases). The V gene lost 6 bases and the J gene lost 1 base, with 6 bases spanning the gap. Germline values: CDR1 SNHLY, CDR2 FYNNEI. This CDR3 is built from 13 residues. Here the CDR3 DNA reads TGTGCCAGCAGCCGGGGGAACACCGGGGAGCTGTTTTTT. It yields the protein CASSRGNTGELFF.

This clonotype was picked up many times. This chain uses TRBV5-1 with TRBJ1-4; D perhaps matches TRBD1 (5 bases). Germline CDR1 is SGHRS and CDR2 is YFSETQ. The CDR3 is made up of 13 amino acids. The ends were cut back, 3 bases at V and 7 bases at J, with 10 bases in the middle. CDR3 sequence reads: CASSSGVGEKLFF. The DNA for the CDR3 is TGCGCCAGCAGCTCGGGGGTCGGTGAAAAACTGTTTTTT.

V gene TRBV7-9 combines with J gene TRBJ2-1; D unresolved. Between the trimmed V and J ends, which lost 6 bases and 0 bases, there was a span of 15 bases. The CDR3 totals 16 residues. Germline CDR1 SEHNR, CDR2 FQNEAQ (reference sequence). DNA of the CDR3: TGTGCCAGCAGACGCTCGGCAACAAGCTCCTACAATGAGCAGTTCTTC. Protein sequence: CASRRSATSSYNEQFF.

This clonotype has at least ten counts. V and J are TRBV27 and TRBJ1-1; D gene unclear. This CDR3 spans 13 amino acids. V was cut by 2 bases and J by 1 base, with 5 bases left in between. Germline loops: CDR1 MNHEY, CDR2 SMNVEV (reference sequence). The CDR3 DNA is TGTGCCAGCAGTTTAACCCAGAACACTGAAGCTTTCTTT. As protein: CASSLTQNTEAFF.

The sample holds many counts of this clonotype. The chain has TRBV29-1 and TRBJ1-1; D possibly corresponds to TRBD1 (6 bases). The CDR3 is made up of 14 amino acids. Germline V gives CDR1 SQVTM, CDR2 ANQGSEA. V shed 3 bases and J shed 5 bases, with 16 bases lying between them. DNA for the CDR3: TGCAGCGTTGATAGGCCGGGGGCCGGGACTGAAGCTTTCTTT. It codes for CSVDRPGAGTEAFF.

This clonotype was recorded many times. This chain links TRBV5-1 with TRBJ2-1; 10 positions match TRBD2. Germline V gene lookup returns CDR1 SGHRS and CDR2 YFSETQ. The CDR3 runs to 14 residues. The V segment lost 6 bases and the J segment 5 bases; nucleotides outside the gene matches: 5. The CDR3 nucleotides are TGCGCCAGCACTATAGCGGGAGGAAACAATGAGCAGTTCTTC. It codes for CASTIAGGNNEQFF.